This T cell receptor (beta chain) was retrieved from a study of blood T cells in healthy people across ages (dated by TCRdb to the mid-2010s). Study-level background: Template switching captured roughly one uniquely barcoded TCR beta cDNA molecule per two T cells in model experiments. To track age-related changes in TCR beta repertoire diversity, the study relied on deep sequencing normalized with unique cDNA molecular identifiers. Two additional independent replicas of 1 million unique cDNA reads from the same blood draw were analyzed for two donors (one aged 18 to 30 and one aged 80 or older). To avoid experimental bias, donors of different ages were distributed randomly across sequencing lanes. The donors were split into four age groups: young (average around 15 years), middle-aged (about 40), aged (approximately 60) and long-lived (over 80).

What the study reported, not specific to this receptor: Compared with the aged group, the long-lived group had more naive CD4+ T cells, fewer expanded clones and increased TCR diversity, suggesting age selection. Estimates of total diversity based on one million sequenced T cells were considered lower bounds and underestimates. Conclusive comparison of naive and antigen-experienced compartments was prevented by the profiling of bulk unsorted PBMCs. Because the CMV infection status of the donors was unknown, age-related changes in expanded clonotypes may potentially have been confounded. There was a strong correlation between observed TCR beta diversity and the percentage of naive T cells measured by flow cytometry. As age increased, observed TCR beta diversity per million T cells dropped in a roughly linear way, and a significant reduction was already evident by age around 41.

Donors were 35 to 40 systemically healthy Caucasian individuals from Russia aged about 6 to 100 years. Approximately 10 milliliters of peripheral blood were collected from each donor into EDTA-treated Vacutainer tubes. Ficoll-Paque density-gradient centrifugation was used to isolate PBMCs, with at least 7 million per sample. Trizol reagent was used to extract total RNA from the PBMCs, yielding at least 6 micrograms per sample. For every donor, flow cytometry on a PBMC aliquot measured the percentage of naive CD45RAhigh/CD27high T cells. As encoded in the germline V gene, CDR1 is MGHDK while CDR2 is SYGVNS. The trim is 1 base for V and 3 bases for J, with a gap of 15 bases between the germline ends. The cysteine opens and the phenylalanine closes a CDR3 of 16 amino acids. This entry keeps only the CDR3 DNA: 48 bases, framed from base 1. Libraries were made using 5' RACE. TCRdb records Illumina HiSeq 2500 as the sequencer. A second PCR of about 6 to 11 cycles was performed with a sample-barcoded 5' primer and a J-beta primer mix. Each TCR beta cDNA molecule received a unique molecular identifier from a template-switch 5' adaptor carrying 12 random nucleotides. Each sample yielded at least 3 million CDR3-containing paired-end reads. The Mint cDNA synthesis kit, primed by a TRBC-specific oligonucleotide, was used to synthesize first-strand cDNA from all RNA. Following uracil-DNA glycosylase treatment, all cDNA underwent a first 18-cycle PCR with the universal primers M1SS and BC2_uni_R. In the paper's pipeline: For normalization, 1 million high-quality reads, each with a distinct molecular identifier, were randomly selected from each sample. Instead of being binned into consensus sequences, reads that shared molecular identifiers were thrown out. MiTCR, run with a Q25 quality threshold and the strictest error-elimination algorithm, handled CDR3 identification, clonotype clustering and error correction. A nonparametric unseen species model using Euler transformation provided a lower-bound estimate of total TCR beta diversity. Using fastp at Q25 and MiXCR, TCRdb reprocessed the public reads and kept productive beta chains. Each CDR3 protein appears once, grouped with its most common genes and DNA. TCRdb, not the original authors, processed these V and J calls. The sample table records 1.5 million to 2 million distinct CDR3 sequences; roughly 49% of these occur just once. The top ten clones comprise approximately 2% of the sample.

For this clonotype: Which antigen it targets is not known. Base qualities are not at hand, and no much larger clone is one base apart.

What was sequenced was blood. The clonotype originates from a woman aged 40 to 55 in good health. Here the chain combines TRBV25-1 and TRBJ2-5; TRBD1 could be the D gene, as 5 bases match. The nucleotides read TGTGCCAGCAGTGAATTCATTCTCGACAGTAAAGAGACCCAGTACTTC. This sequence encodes CASSEFILDSKETQYF.